This T cell receptor (beta chain) comes out of a study of T cells after yellow fever vaccination. The study, taken as a whole, reports: Most primary-vaccination clones recurred post-booster (nearly 98% CD4, 85% to 90% CD8).

A word on this clonotype: No antigen is known for it.

A process of 5'RACE template switching, which added a universal primer site and UMIs, was used to make TCR cDNA. MiXCR, applied by TCRdb to the 5' RACE reads, yields one record per CDR3 protein. The sample holds a few hundred thousand distinct CDR3 sequences, approximately 10% seen once. CDR1 is SQVTM and CDR2 is ANQGSEA in the germline V gene. The V gene lost 4 bases and the J gene lost 5 bases, with 14 bases spanning the gap. The CDR3 covers 13 residues. The clonotype was recovered from a man aged 18-30 years who received the YFV17D yellow fever vaccine. The chain combines TRBV29-1 with TRBJ1-1, with D uncertain. The material sequenced was PBMCs, taken on the day of the first yellow fever vaccination. CDR3: CSVGTGRGTEAFF. DNA of the CDR3: TGCAGCGTTGGGACGGGAAGAGGGACTGAAGCTTTCTTT.